This T cell receptor (beta chain) originates from a study of beta chain features in type 1 diabetes. As every portion of the isolated RNA was reverse transcribed, the sequencing read expressed TCRB transcripts. Some clones are missing from TCRdb's copy, which holds only in-frame ones; the method was immunoSEQ multiplex PCR. The data contain 350,000 to 450,000 clones, about 15% of them singletons. V lost 6 bases and J lost 2; bases outside the gene matches: 2. CDR1 is ENHRY, CDR2 SYGVKD, per germline. The CDR3 runs 13 residues. This receptor was taken from a man between 25 and 39 years old in good health. Sequencing was carried out using naive CD4+ T cells from blood. The chain uses TRBV10-3 and TRBJ2-7, with 9 bases fitting TRBD1. The CDR3: CAISWDRAYEQYF. CDR3 DNA sequence: TGTGCCATCAGCTGGGACAGGGCCTACGAGCAGTACTTC.